This TCR beta chain was found in a study of post-analysis software for immune sequencing data. Overall study results and limits: Diversity measured as normalized Chao1 was significantly lower in multiple sclerosis patients than in controls. Roughly 5 TRBV segments, TRBV5-6, TRBV5-1 and TRBV20-1 among them, were found more frequent in patients than controls.

The TCR beta cDNA libraries carried unique molecular identifiers. TCRdb re-analysed the PCR reads in MiXCR, keeping a single row per CDR3 protein. In the table there are fewer than 600,000 distinct CDR3 sequences, under 55% of which are singletons. In regard to this clonotype: Its antigen is not known.

The CDR3 sequence is 13 residues long. From germline, CDR1 is ENHRY and CDR2 SYGVKD. The V and J ends lost 7 bases and 12 bases, in that order; junction bases with no gene match: 11. The TCR sequence derives from a girl aged 10 to 17 with multiple sclerosis. Sequenced material: blood. The rearrangement uses TRBV10-3 and TRBJ1-2, with 10 bases lining up with TRBD1. The CDR3 region has the DNA TGTGCCATCACCCGACAGGGGGCTGAGGGCCACACCTTC. As protein: CAITRQGAEGHTF.